The 22 T cell receptor beta chains presented below share a single source sample, sequenced in a study of spatial heterogeneity in lung cancer. These receptors have no known antigen. Time point defined: sample taken at primary tumor resection. Study-wide results and caveats: Tumoral mutation counts were tracked by counts of expanded intratumoral alpha and beta TCRs.

TCRdb passed the 5' RACE reads through MiXCR, listing each CDR3 protein once. The sample has fewer than 20,000 distinct CDR3 sequences, 7.5% seen once. The material was lung tumor tissue, obtained at surgery. The receptor set was obtained from a male donor with early-stage non-small cell lung cancer.

This clonotype is deemed medium-sized (0.01 to 0.1%). The chain links TRBV6-5 to TRBJ1-5, with D hard to call. This CDR3 region has 13 residues. With 7 bases removed from V and 2 bases from J, the gap between germline ends came to 9 bases. The germline gives CDR1 MNHEY, CDR2 SVGAGI. In DNA, the CDR3 is TGTGCCAGCAAGGGAGGTGGCAATCAGCCCCAGCATTTT. Translating it yields CASKGGGNQPQHF.

About this clonotype itself: At one boundary the junction diverges from the germline segment, which might be a read error. The rearrangement uses TRBV12-3 or TRBV12-4 and TRBJ2-1; 9 nucleotides line up with TRBD2. This CDR3 has 17 amino acids. The CDR3 here is CGSRDNPGLASYNEQFF. Written as DNA, the CDR3 is TGTGGCAGCAGGGATAACCCGGGACTAGCAAGCTACAATGAGCAGTTCTTC.

The chain joins TRBV7-8 to TRBJ2-3; D unresolved. The ends were cut back, 5 bases at V and 0 bases at J, with 18 bases in the middle. Germline-derived CDR1 and CDR2 are SGHVS and FQNEAQ. This CDR3 comprises 17 residues. CDR3 region: CASSRLNPRLSTDTQYF. In DNA form, the CDR3 reads TGTGCCAGCAGCCGTTTGAACCCTAGATTGAGCACAGATACGCAGTATTTT.

This clonotype has a count of ten or more. The chain employs TRBV6-2 or TRBV6-3 and TRBJ1-1; D is undetermined. V was pared by 0 bases and J by 5 bases, with 19 bases between. This CDR3 comprises 17 residues. Germline assignment: CDR1 MNHEY and CDR2 SVGEGT. The CDR3 loop is CASSYSFPRVRGTEAFF. CDR3 DNA sequence: TGTGCCAGCAGTTACTCGTTTCCGCGAGTAAGAGGAACTGAAGCTTTCTTT.

In this sample, this clonotype turned up a few times. The chain joins TRBV27 to TRBJ1-5, with no clear D. Germline loops: CDR1 MNHEY, CDR2 SMNVEV (reference sequence). V gave up 5 bases and J gave up 3 bases, with 5 bases separating them. This CDR3 is built from 12 residues. In DNA, the CDR3 is TGTGCCAGCAGTCGTTACAATCAGCCCCAGCATTTT. Translated: CASSRYNQPQHF.

This clonotype was seen only a few times. The rearrangement links TRBV28 to TRBJ2-4; no reliable D call. V was pared by 10 bases and J by 2 bases, with 18 bases between. From germline, CDR1 is MDHEN and CDR2 SYDVKM. The CDR3 covers 15 residues. The CDR3 is CATQLLSGTKNIQYF. CDR3 DNA: TGTGCCACCCAACTCCTCTCAGGAACCAAAAACATTCAGTACTTC.

Many counts were recorded for this clonotype. This chain joins TRBV6-6 and TRBJ1-5; 10 nucleotides agree with TRBD1. J lost 9 bases, V lost 6 bases, and 8 bases had no gene match. The CDR3 runs to 14 residues. CDR1 and CDR2 (germline): MNHNY, SVGAGI (reference sequence). This chain's CDR3 is CASRTGDRGMPQHF. The CDR3 DNA follows: TGTGCCAGCAGGACAGGGGACAGGGGAATGCCCCAGCATTTT.

This clonotype was observed at least ten times. This rearrangement joins TRBV13 to TRBJ1-4; D remains unclear. Germline assignment: CDR1 PRHDT and CDR2 FYEKMQ (reference sequence). Deletions cut 5 bases from V and 7 bases from J, with 17 bases between. The CDR3 has 15 amino acids. Here the CDR3 reads CASSRRPRGSEKLFF. CDR3 DNA: TGTGCCAGCAGCAGAAGACCAAGAGGATCTGAAAAACTGTTTTTT.

This clonotype was counted at least ten times. The chain combines TRBV4-1 with TRBJ2-1; D not certain. The germline CDR1 and CDR2 sequences are MGHRA and YSYEKL. V lost 2 bases and J lost 0, with 14 bases in between. The CDR3 runs to 17 residues. The chain's CDR3 is CASSQPWTVSSYNEQFF. Here the CDR3 DNA reads TGCGCCAGCAGCCAACCTTGGACGGTTAGCTCCTACAATGAGCAGTTCTTC.

This clonotype was observed many times. The CDR3 nucleotides read TGCGCCAGTGTTGCCAGGGGGTACAATGAGCAGTTCTTC. Residues: CASVARGYNEQFF. V is TRBV10-2 and J is TRBJ2-1; TRBD1 matches at 7 bases. J was trimmed by 4 bases and V by 9 bases; bases with no gene match: 6. The V gene's germline CDR1 is WSHSY and CDR2 SAAADI. There are 13 residues in the CDR3.

The J gene is TRBJ2-7, the V gene TRBV6-2 or TRBV6-3, with a possible D match to TRBD1 (5 bases). CDR1 and CDR2 from the germline V gene are MNHEY and SVGEGT. Trimming stripped 0 bases from V and 6 bases from J, with 12 bases between. The CDR3 sequence is 14 residues long. The CDR3 loop reads CASSYSAGYSEQYF. The CDR3, as DNA: TGTGCCAGCAGTTACTCTGCAGGGTATTCCGAGCAGTACTTC.

Remarks on this clonotype: This may arise from a read error, as a much more abundant clone is one base away. V is TRBV9 and J is TRBJ2-5; no clear D. CDR1 is SGDLS, CDR2 YYNGEE, per germline. This CDR3 contains 14 residues. In DNA form, the CDR3 reads TGTGCCAGCAGCGGAAGACGGCCTCAAGAGACCCAGAACTTC. Translated, it gives CASSGRRPQETQNF.

This clonotype was observed a handful of times. The chain carries TRBV7-2 and TRBJ2-2; 7 bases map to TRBD1. The junction had 4 bases not matched to a gene; V was cut back by 0 bases and J by 0 bases. The CDR3 sequence is 17 residues long. Germline values: CDR1 SGHTA, CDR2 FQGNSA. The CDR3 here is CASSLAWGQSNTGELFF. For the CDR3, the DNA is TGTGCCAGCAGCTTAGCGTGGGGACAGTCGAACACCGGGGAGCTGTTTTTT.

In DNA form, the CDR3 reads TGTGCCAGCTCACGCGGGGGCCTAGAGACCCAGTACTTC. This gives the protein CASSRGGLETQYF. The V and J genes are TRBV18 and TRBJ2-5, with a possible D match to TRBD2 (7 bases). V was shortened by 4 bases and J by 4 bases, with 10 bases between the two germline ends. Germline V CDR1 and CDR2: KGHSH, LQKENI. This CDR3 has 13 residues.

This clonotype was found many times. The CDR3: CASSLVGSGVRSNQPQHF. CDR3 in DNA: TGTGCCAGCAGCTTGGTAGGGTCAGGTGTTCGTAGCAATCAGCCCCAGCATTTT. The chain recombines TRBV5-5 with TRBJ1-5; D is ambiguous. V was clipped by 0 bases and J by 0 bases, with 16 bases between them. The CDR3 sequence is 18 residues long. The V gene's germline CDR1 is SGHKS and CDR2 YYEKEE (reference sequence).

This clonotype showed up many times. The chain links TRBV10-3 to TRBJ2-1; D is unresolved. V was pared by 4 bases and J by 8 bases, with 9 bases between. The CDR3 is 12 amino acids. Germline V gives CDR1 ENHRY, CDR2 SYGVKD. The CDR3 nucleotides are TGTGCCATCAGTGCGGCGGCTGATGAGCAGTTCTTC. Translating it yields CAISAAADEQFF.

There are many counts of this clonotype. V gene TRBV20-1 combines with J gene TRBJ1-4; D may be TRBD1 (5 bases). The CDR3 contains 16 residues. The germline gives CDR1 DFQATT, CDR2 SNEGSKA (reference sequence). V was clipped by 1 base and J by 7 bases, with 19 bases between them. The CDR3 reads CSARGSRAGVGEKLFF. The CDR3 DNA reads TGCAGTGCTAGAGGTTCCCGCGCGGGGGTGGGTGAAAAACTGTTTTTT.

This clonotype was detected ten times or more. The CDR3 protein is CASRGQGHGELFF. The DNA for the CDR3 is TGTGCCAGCAGGGGGCAGGGCCACGGGGAGCTGTTTTTT. The chain combines TRBV21-1 with TRBJ2-2; TRBD2, the table's D call, was not compared with the DNA. TRBV21-1 counts as a pseudogene. The CDR3 consists of 13 residues.

This chain connects TRBV20-1 to TRBJ2-7; 7 bases are shared with TRBD1. Germline V lookup: CDR1 DFQATT, CDR2 SNEGSKA (reference sequence). The CDR3 sequence is 15 residues long. Trimming removed 0 bases from V and 3 bases from J; junction bases left unmatched: 8. Here the CDR3 reads CSARDQRTGDYEQYF. For the CDR3, the DNA is TGCAGTGCTAGAGATCAACGGACAGGAGACTACGAGCAGTACTTC.

This clonotype was seen only a few times. The chain is built from TRBV10-2 and TRBJ1-6; D is ambiguous. Germline V CDR1 and CDR2: WSHSY, SAAADI. This CDR3 is 17 amino acids long. The germline V and J ends were trimmed by 1 base and 5 bases, with 15 bases remaining between them. The CDR3 DNA reads as TGCGCCAGCAGTGAGTTACCCTCCCGAGGAAATAATTCACCCCTCCACTTT. Its translation is CASSELPSRGNNSPLHF.

The chain is built from TRBV7-2 and TRBJ1-1; D ambiguous. Germline values: CDR1 SGHTA, CDR2 FQGNSA. This CDR3 comprises 14 residues. V lost 4 bases to trimming and J lost 6 bases, with 15 bases between them. The CDR3 bases are TGTGCCAGCAGCTGGATCGATTCGAGGGCTGAAGCTTTCTTT. Amino acid sequence: CASSWIDSRAEAFF.

The sample holds many counts of this clonotype. V usage is TRBV20-1 and J usage is TRBJ1-4; D is ambiguous. The CDR3 is 11 residues long. Germline V gene sequence: CDR1 DFQATT, CDR2 SNEGSKA (reference sequence). Trimming removed 7 bases from V and 8 bases from J, with 11 bases in between. CDR3 sequence reads: CSGKGDEKLFF. In nucleotides, the CDR3 is TGCAGTGGGAAGGGTGACGAAAAACTGTTTTTT.